Sequencing of this TCR beta chain was carried out in a study of blood T cell repertoires in COVID-19. Study context: Sites across the United States, Italy and Spain contributed samples from acute and convalescent COVID-19. T cells, B-cell-depleted T cells, or PBMCs supplied cDNA or gDNA.

The germline V gene has CDR1 KGHSH and CDR2 LQKENI. The CDR3 length is 16 residues. With V trimmed by 0 bases and J by 5 bases, 6 bases remained unmatched. In the original analysis: For nucleated cells, counts were estimated from reference gene primer amplification. Assay used: immunoSEQ multiplex PCR; TCRdb lists only in-frame clones, some missing. The DNA gave D and trimming, while V, J and clone size come from that table. The sample holds under 250,000 clones, around 84% seen once. Sequencing was done on a sample of peripheral blood. This receptor was taken from a human donor in a cohort sampled during active COVID-19. This sequence joins TRBV18 and TRBJ2-2; 7 bases map to TRBD1. The CDR3 DNA reads as TGTGCCAGCTCACCACCTTGGACAGGCGGGACCGGGGAGCTGTTTTTT. Its translation is CASSPPWTGGTGELFF.